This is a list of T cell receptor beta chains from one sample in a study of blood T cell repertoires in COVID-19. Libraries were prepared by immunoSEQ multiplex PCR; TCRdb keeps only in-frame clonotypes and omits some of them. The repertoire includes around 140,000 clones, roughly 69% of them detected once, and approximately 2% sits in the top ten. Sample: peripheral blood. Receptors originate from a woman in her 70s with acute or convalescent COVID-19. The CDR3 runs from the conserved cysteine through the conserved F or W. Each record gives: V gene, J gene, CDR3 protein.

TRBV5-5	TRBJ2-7	CASSLAAGRDEQYF
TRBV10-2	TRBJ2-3	CASGETPVDTQYF
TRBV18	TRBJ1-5	CASSPSQGNQPQHF
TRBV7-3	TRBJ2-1	CASSLISGPYNEQFF
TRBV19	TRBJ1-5	CASSKEGQGYQPQHF
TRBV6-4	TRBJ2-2	CASSRRGPKKTNTGELFF
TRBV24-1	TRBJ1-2	CATSDSTQGAYGYTF
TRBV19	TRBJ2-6	CASSSPRGSGANVLTF
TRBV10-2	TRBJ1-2	CASRAEAYGYTF
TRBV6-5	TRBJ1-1	CATWTGVNTEAFF
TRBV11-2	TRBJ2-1	CASSPWSSSYNEQFF
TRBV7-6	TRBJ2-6	CASSLEPRGTGTPGANVLTF
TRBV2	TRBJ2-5	CASSGFTGAKETQYF
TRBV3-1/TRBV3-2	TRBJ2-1	CASSPPGLTGNEQFF
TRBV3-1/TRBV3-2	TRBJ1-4	CASSQGTVANEKLFF
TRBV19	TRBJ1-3	CASSPSTETGNTIYF
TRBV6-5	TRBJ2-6	CASSYTSGANVLTF
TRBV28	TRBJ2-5	CASSFAGGGETQYF
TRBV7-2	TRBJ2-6	CASSFPGQGTSGANVLTF
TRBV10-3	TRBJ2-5	CAISTTGETQYF
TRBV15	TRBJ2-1	CATSRHRTGRGDNEQFF
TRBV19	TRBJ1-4	CASSQTGGDEKLFF
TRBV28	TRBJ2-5	CASRQGGSGETQYF
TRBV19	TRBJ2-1	CASSTQLRGPLYNEQFF
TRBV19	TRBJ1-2	CASSIDRAYYGYTF
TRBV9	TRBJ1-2	CASSTSGTYGYTF
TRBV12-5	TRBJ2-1	CASGPRVAGVKHEQFF
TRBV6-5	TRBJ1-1	CASSYSMNTEAFF
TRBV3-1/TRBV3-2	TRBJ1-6	CASRQTGGGYNSPLHF
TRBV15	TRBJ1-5	CATSRAAIGQPQHF
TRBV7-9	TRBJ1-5	CASSGRDDQPQHF
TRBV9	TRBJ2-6	CASSLGQAVRSGANVLTF
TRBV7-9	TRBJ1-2	CASSLIVSGEEGYTF
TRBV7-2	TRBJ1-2	CASSKRGQGDYGYTF
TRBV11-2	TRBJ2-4	CASSLGGAGGKNIQYF
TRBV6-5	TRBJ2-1	CASSNHRREGNEQFF
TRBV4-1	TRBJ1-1	CASSQVGRTRNTEAFF
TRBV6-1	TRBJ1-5	CASSGRDREYNQPQHF
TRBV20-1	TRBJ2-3	CSASRPEGTDTQYF
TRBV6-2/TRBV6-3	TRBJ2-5	CASSYSVRGGTVEETQYF
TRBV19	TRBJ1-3	CASSSTTGNTIYF
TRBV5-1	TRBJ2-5	CASSLAGLAGLEETQYF
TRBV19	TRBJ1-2	CASKQGLDGYTF
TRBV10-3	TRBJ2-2	CAISELLAGETGELFF